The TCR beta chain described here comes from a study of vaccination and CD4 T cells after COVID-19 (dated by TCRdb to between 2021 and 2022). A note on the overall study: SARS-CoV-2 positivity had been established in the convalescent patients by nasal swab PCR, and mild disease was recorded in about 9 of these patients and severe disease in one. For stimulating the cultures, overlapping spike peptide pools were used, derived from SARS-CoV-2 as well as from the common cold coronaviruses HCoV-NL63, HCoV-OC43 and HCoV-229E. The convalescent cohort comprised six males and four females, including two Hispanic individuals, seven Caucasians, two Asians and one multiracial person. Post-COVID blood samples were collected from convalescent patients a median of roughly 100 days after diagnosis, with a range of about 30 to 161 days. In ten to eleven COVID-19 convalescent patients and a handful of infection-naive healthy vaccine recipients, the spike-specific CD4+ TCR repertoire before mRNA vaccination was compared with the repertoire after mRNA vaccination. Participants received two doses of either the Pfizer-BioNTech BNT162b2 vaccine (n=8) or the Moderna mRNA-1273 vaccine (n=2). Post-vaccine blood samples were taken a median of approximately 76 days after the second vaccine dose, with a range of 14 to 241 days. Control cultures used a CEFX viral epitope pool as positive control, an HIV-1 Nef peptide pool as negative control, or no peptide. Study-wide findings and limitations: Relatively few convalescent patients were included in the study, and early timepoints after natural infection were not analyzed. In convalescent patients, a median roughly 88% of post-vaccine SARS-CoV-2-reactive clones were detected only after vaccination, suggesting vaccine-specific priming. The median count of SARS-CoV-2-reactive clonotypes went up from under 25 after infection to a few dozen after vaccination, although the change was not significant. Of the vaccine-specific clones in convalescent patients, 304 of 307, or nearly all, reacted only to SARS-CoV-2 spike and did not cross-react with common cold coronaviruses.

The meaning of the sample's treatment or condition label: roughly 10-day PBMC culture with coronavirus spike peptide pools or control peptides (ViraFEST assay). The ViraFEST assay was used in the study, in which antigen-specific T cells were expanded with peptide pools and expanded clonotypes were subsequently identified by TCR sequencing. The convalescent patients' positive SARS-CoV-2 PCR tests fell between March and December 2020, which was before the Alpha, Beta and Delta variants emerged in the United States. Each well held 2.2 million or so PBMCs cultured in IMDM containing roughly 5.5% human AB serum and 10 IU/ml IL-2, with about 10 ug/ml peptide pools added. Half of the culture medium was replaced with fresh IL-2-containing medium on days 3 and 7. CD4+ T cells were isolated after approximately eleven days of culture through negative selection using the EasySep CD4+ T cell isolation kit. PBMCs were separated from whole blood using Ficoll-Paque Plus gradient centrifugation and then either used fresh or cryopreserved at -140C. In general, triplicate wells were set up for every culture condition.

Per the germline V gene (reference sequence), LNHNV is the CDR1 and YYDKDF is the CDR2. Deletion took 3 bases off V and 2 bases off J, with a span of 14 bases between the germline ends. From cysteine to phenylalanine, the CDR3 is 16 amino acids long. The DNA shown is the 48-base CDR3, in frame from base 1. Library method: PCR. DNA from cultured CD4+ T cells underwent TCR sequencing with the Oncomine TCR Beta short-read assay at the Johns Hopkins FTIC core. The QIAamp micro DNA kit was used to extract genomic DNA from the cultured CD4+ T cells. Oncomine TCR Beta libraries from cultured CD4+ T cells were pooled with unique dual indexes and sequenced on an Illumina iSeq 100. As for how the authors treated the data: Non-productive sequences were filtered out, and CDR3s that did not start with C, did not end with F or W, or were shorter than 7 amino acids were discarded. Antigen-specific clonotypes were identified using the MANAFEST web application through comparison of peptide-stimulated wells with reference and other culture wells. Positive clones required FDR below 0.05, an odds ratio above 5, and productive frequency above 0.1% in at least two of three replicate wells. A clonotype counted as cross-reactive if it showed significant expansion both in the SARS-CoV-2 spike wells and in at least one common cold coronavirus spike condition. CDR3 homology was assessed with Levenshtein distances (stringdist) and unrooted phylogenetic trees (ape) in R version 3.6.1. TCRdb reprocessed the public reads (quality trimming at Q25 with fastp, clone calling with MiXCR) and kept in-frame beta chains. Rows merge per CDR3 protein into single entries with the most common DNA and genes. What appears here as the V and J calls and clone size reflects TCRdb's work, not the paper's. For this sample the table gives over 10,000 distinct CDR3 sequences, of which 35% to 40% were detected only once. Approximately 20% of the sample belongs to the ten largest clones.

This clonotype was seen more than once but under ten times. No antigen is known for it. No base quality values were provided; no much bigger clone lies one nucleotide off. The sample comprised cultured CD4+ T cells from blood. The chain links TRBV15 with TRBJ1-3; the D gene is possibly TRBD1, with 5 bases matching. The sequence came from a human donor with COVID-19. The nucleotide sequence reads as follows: TGTGCCACCAGCAGTGGGGAGCCGGGGGCTGGAAACACCATATATTTT. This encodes CATSSGEPGAGNTIYF.